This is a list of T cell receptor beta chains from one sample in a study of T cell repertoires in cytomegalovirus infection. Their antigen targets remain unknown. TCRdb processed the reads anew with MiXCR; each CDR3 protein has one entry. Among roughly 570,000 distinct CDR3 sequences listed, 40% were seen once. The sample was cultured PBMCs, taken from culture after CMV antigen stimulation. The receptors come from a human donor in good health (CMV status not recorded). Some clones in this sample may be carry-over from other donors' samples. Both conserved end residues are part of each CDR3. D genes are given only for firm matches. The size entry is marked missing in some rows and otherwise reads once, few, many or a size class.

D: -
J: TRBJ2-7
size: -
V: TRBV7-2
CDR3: CASSLKANSYEQYF
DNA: TGTGCCAGCAGCTTAAAAGCCAATTCCTACGAGCAGTACTTC

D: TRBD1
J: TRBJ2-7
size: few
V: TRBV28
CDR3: CASSKSNRGEQYF
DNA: TGTGCCAGCAGCAAGTCGAACAGGGGCGAGCAGTACTTC

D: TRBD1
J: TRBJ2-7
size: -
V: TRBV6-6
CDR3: CASRTGTGSYEQYF
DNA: TGTGCCAGCAGAACCGGGACAGGATCCTACGAGCAGTACTTC

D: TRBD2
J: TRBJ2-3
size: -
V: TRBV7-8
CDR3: CASSKTSGGGGGTQYF
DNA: TGTGCCAGCAGCAAAACTAGTGGGGGGGGTGGAGGTACGCAGTATTTT

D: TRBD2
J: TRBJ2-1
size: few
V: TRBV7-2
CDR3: CASSPRGSGGGAIFDEQFF
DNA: TGTGCCAGCAGCCCCCGTGGGTCGGGCGGGGGGGCAATATTCGATGAGCAGTTCTTC

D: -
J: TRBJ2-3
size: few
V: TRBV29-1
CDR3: CSVDVFSTDTQYF
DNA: TGCAGCGTTGATGTGTTTTCGACAGATACGCAGTATTTT

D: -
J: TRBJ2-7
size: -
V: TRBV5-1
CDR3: CASSLTALYEQYF
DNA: TGCGCCAGCAGCTTAACAGCTCTCTACGAGCAGTACTTC

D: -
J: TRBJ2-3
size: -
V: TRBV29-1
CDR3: CSVVSAGHTSTDTQYF
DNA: TGCAGCGTTGTCTCTGCGGGACATACTAGCACAGATACGCAGTATTTT

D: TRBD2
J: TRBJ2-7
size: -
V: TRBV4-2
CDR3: CASSHPGVAGDAYEQYF
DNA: TGTGCCAGCAGCCACCCCGGGGTGGCGGGGGATGCCTACGAGCAGTACTTC

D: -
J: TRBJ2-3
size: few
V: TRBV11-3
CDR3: CASSLGITGADTQYF
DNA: TGTGCCAGCAGCTTAGGAATCACGGGGGCAGATACGCAGTATTTT

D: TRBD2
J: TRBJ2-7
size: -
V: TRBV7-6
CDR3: CASSSVLASSSYEQYF
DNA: TGTGCCAGCAGCTCCGTACTAGCGTCAAGCTCCTACGAGCAGTACTTC

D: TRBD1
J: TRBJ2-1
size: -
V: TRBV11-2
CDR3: CASSFLRPRTGGLGQFF
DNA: TGTGCCAGCAGCTTCTTAAGACCTCGGACAGGGGGATTGGGGCAGTTCTTC

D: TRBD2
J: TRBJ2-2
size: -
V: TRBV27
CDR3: CASSGRLAENTGELFF
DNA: TGTGCCAGCAGTGGAAGACTAGCGGAGAACACCGGGGAGCTGTTTTTT

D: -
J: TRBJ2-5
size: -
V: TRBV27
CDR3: CASSHRGRETQYF
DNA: TGTGCCAGCAGTCACCGGGGGCGAGAGACCCAGTACTTC

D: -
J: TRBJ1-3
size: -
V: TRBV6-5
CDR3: CASSYSGQADSGNTIYF
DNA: TGTGCCAGCAGTTACTCGGGCCAGGCGGACTCTGGAAACACCATATATTTT

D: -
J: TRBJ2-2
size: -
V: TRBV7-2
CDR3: CASSLESCGTDTGELFF
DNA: TGTGCCAGCAGCTTAGAGAGCTGCGGGACGGACACCGGGGAGCTGTTTTTT

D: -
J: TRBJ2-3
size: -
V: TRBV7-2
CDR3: CATCPGGDTQYF
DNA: TGTGCCACCTGCCCTGGAGGGGATACGCAGTATTTT

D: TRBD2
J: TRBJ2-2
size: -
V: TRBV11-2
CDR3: CASSPLATSGALGELFF
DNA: TGTGCCAGCAGCCCCCTTGCTACTAGCGGGGCCCTCGGGGAGCTGTTTTTT

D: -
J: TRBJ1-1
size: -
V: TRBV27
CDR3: CASSLGPLASRPEAFF
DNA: TGTGCCAGCAGTTTAGGACCACTAGCGAGTAGACCTGAAGCTTTCTTT

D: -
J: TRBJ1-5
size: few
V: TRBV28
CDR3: CASRWGGGQPQHF
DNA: TGTGCCAGCAGATGGGGGGGAGGTCAGCCCCAGCATTTT

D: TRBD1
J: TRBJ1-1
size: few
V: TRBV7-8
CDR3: CASSRRGPEAFF
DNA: TGTGCCAGCAGCCGCAGGGGGCCCGAAGCTTTCTTT

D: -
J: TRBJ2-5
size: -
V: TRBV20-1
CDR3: CSAPGTQETQYF
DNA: TGCAGTGCGCCCGGGACGCAGGAGACCCAGTACTTC

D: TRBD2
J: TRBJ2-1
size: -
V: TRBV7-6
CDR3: CASSSPGLAGAEQFF
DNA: TGTGCCAGCAGCTCCCCAGGACTAGCGGGAGCTGAGCAGTTCTTC

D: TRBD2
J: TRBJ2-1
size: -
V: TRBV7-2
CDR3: CASSSTGLAGGRQFF
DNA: TGTGCCAGCAGCTCGACGGGACTAGCGGGGGGTCGGCAGTTCTTC

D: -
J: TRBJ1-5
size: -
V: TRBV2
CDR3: CASSAGGGNQPQHF
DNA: TGTGCCAGCAGTGCAGGTGGTGGGAATCAGCCCCAGCATTTT

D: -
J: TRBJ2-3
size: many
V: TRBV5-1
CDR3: CASSPWIGGTNTDTQYF
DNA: TGCGCCAGCAGCCCCTGGATAGGGGGGACCAACACAGATACGCAGTATTTT

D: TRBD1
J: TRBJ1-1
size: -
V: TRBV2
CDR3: CASRLAGTGVRNTEAFF
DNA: TGTGCCAGCAGACTCGCCGGGACAGGGGTAAGGAACACTGAAGCTTTCTTT

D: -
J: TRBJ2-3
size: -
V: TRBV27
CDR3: CASSWFSSTDTQYF
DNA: TGTGCCAGCAGTTGGTTTTCGAGCACAGATACGCAGTATTTT

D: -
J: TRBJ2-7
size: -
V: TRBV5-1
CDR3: CASSLEGPSYEQYF
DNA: TGCGCCAGCAGCTTAGAGGGGCCATCCTACGAGCAGTACTTC

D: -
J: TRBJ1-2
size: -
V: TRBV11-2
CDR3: CASSLAPGDRSGYTF
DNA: TGTGCCAGCAGCTTAGCTCCGGGGGACCGAAGTGGCTACACCTTC

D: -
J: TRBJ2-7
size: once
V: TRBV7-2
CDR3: CASTDRTYEQYF
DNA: TGTGCCAGCACCGACCGGACCTACGAGCAGTACTTC

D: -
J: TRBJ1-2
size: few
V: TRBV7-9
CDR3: CASSPRLGWGYTF
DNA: TGTGCCAGCAGCCCCCGCCTCGGGTGGGGCTACACCTTC

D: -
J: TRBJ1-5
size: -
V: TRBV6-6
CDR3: CASTPGRYSNQPQHF
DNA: TGTGCCAGCACCCCGGGGCGGTATAGCAATCAGCCCCAGCATTTT

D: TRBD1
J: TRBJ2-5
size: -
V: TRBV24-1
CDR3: CATNWDRAQETQYF
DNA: TGTGCCACCAATTGGGACAGGGCGCAAGAGACCCAGTACTTC

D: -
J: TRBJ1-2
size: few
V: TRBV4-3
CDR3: CASSQDVSQFGYTF
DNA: TGCGCCAGCAGCCAAGATGTTTCGCAGTTTGGCTACACCTTC

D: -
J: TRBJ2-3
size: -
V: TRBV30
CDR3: CAWSHRSDTQYF
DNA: TGTGCCTGGAGCCACAGGTCCGATACGCAGTATTTT

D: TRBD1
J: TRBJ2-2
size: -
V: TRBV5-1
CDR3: CASSPQGAWTGELFF
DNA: TGCGCCAGCAGCCCCCAGGGGGCATGGACCGGGGAGCTGTTTTTT

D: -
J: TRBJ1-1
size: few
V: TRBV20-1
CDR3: CSARDPGSSMNTEAFF
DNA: TGCAGTGCTAGAGACCCGGGGAGCTCCATGAACACTGAAGCTTTCTTT

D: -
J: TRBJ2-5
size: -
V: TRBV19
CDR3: CASSKGPKETQYF
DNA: TGTGCCAGTAGTAAGGGACCTAAAGAGACCCAGTACTTC

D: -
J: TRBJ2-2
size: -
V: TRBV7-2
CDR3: CGSSLNRANTGELFF
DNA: TGTGGCAGCAGCTTAAACCGAGCGAACACCGGGGAGCTGTTTTTT

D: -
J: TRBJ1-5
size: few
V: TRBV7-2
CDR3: CASSLGGSNRDQPQHF
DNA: TGTGCCAGCAGCTTAGGGGGAAGTAACAGGGATCAGCCCCAGCATTTT

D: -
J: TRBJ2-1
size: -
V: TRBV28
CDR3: CASSFTGSSYNEQFF
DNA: TGTGCCAGCAGTTTCACAGGGAGCTCCTACAATGAGCAGTTCTTC

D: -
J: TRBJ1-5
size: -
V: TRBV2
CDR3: CASSVWGIGQPQHF
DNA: TGTGCCAGCAGTGTCTGGGGGATAGGGCAGCCCCAGCATTTT

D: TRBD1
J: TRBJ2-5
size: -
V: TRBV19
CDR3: CASSQDREETQYF
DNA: TGTGCCAGTAGTCAAGACAGGGAGGAGACCCAGTACTTC

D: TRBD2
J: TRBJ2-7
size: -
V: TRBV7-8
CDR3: CASSLGRWTLTSGNHEQYF
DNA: TGTGCCAGCAGCTTAGGCCGGTGGACTTTGACTAGCGGGAATCACGAGCAGTACTTC

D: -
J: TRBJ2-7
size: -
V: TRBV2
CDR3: CASSGVGSYEQYF
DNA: TGTGCCAGCAGTGGGGTGGGATCCTACGAGCAGTACTTC

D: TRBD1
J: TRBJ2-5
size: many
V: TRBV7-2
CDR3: CASSQRGQVQETQYF
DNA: TGTGCCAGCAGCCAGCGAGGACAGGTCCAAGAGACCCAGTACTTC

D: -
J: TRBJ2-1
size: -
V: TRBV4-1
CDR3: CASSQETAGPGGRFF
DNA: TGCGCCAGCAGCCAAGAGACGGCGGGCCCTGGGGGCCGTTTCTTC

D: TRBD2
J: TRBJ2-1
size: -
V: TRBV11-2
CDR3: CASSSLSGGLGSYNEQFF
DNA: TGTGCCAGCAGCTCCCTTAGCGGGGGGCTGGGCTCCTACAATGAGCAGTTCTTC

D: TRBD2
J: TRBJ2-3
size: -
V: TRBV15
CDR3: CATSRELAGGTDTQYF
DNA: TGTGCCACCAGCAGAGAACTAGCGGGGGGCACAGATACGCAGTATTTT